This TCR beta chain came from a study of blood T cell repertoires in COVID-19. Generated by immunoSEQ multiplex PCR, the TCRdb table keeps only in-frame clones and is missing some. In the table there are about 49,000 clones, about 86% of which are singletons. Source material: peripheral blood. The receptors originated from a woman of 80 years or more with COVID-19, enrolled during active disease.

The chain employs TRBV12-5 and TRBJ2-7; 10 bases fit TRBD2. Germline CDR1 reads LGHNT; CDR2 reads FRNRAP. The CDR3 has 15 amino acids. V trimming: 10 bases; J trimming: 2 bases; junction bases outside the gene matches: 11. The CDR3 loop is CAKPPTSGTTYEQYF. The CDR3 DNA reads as TGTGCTAAGCCCCCCACTAGCGGGACTACCTACGAGCAGTACTTC.